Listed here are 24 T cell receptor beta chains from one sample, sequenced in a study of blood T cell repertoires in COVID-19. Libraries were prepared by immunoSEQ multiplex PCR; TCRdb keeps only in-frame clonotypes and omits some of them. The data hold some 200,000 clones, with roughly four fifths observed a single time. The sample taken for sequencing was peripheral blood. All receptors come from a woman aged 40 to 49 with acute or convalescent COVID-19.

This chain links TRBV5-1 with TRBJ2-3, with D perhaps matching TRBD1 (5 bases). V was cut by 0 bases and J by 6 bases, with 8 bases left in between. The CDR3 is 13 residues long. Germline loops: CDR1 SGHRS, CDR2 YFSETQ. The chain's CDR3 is CASSLEGRDTQYF. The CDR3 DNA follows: TGCGCCAGCAGCTTGGAGGGGCGGGATACGCAGTATTTT.

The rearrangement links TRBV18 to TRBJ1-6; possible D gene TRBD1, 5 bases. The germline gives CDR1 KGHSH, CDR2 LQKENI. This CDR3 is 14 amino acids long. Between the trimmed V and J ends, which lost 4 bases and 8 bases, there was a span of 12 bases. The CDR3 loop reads CASSRSGVYSPLHF. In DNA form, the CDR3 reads TGTGCCAGCTCACGGTCGGGGGTTTATTCACCCCTCCACTTT.

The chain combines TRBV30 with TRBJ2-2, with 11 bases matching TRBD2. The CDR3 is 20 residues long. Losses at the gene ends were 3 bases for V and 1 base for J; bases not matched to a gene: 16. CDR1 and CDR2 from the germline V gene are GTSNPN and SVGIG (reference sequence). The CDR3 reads CAWRLSSGRALKQNTGELFF. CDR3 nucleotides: TGTGCCTGGAGGTTGAGTAGCGGGAGGGCCTTAAAACAGAACACCGGGGAGCTGTTTTTT.

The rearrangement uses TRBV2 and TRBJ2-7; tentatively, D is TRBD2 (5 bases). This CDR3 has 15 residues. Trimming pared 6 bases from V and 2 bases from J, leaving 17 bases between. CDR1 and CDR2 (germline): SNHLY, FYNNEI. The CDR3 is CASREPGSLAYEQYF. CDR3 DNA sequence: TGTGCCAGCAGAGAGCCGGGATCTCTGGCCTACGAGCAGTACTTC.

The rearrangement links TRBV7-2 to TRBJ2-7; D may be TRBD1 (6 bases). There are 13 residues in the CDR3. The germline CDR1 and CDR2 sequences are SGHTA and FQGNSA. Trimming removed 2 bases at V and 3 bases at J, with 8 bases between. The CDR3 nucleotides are TGTGCCAGCAGCTTAAAGGGGGTCTACGAGCAGTACTTC. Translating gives CASSLKGVYEQYF.

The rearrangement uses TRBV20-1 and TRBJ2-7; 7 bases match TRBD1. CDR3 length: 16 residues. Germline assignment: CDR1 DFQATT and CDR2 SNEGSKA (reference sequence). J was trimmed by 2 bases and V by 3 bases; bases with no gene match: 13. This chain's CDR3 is CSASQPRGHPPYEQYF. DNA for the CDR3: TGCAGTGCTAGTCAGCCAAGGGGGCACCCTCCCTACGAGCAGTACTTC.

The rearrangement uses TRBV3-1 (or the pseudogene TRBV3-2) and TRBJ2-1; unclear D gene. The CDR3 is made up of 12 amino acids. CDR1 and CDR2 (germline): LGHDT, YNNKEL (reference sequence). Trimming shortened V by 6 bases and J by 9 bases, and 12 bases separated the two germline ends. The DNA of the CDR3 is TGTGCCAGCAGGCCAGTTGGCGGTGAGCAGTTCTTC. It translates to CASRPVGGEQFF.

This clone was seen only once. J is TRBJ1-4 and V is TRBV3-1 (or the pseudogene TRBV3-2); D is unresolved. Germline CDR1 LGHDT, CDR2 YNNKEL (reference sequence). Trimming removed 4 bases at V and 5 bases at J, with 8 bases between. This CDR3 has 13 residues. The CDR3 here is CASSLAPNEKLFF. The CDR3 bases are TGTGCCAGCAGCCTGGCCCCGAATGAAAAACTGTTTTTT.

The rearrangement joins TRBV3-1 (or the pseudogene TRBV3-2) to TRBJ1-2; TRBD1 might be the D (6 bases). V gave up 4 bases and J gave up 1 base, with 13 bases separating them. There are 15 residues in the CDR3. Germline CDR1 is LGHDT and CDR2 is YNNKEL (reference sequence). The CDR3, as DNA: TGTGCCAGCAGCCGACTGATACAGGGTAACTATGGCTACACCTTC. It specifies CASSRLIQGNYGYTF.

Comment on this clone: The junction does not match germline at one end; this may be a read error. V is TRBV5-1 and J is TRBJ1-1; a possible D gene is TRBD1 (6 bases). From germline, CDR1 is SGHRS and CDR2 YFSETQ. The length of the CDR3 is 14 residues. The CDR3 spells CASSLGGQNSEAFF. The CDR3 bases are TGCGCCAGCAGCTTAGGTGGACAGAACTCTGAAGCTTTCTTT.

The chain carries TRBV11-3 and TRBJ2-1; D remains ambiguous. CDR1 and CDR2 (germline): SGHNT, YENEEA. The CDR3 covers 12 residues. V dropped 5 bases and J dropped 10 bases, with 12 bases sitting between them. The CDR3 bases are TGTGCCAGCAGCCTATCCGTGGGCGAGCAGTTCTTC. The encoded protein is CASSLSVGEQFF.

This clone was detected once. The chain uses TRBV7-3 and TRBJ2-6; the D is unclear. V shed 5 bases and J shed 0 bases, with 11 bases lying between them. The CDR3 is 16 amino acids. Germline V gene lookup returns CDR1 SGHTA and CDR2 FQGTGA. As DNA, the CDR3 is TGTGCCAGCAGCCCACGTTACAGCTCTGGGGCCAACGTCCTGACTTTC. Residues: CASSPRYSSGANVLTF.

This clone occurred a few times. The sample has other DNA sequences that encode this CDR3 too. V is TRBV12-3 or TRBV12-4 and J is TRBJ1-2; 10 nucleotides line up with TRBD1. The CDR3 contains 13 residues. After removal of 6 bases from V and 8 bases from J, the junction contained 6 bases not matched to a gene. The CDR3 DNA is TGTGCCAGCAGCCGACAGGGGGCGAGAGGCTACACCTTC. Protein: CASSRQGARGYTF.

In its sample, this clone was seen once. The DNA of the CDR3 is TGTGCCAGCAGTCTACAGGGTAATAATCAGCCCCAGCATTTT. Its translation is CASSLQGNNQPQHF. This chain links TRBV28 with TRBJ1-5, with a weak D call TRBD1 (6 bases). Trimming took 5 bases from V and 4 from J, leaving 12 bases between them. The CDR3 is made up of 14 amino acids. Per the germline V gene, CDR1 is MDHEN and CDR2 is SYDVKM.

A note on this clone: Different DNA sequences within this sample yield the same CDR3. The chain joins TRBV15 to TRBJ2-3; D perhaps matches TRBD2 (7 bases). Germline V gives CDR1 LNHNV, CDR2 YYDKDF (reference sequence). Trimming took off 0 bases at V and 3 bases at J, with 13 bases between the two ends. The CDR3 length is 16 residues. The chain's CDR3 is CATSRDPGGATDTQYF. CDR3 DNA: TGTGCCACCAGCAGAGATCCTGGGGGGGCTACAGATACGCAGTATTTT. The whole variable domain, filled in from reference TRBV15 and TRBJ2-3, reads DAMVIQNPRYQVTQFGKPVTLSCSQTLNHNVMYWYQQKSSQAPKLLFHYYDKDFNNEADTPDNFQSRRPNTSFCFLDIRSPGLGDTAMYLCATSRDPGGATDTQYFGPGTRLTVL.

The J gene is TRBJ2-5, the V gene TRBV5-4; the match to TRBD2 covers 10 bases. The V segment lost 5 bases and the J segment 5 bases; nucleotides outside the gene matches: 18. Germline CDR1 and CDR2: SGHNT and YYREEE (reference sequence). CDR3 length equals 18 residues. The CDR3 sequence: CASSPGGASGRGGETQYF. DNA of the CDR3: TGTGCCAGCAGTCCCGGTGGGGCTAGCGGGAGAGGGGGCGAGACCCAGTACTTC.

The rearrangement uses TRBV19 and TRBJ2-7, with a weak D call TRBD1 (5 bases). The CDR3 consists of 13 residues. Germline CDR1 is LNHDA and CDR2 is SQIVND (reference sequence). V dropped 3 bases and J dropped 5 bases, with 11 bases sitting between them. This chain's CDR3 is CASSILVGHEQYF. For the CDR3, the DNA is TGTGCCAGTAGTATCCTAGTGGGGCACGAGCAGTACTTC.

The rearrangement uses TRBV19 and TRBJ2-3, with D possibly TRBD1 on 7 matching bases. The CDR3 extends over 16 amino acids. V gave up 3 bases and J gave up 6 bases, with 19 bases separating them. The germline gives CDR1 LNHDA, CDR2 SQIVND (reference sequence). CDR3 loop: CASSMHRDSRGDTQYF. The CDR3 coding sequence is TGTGCCAGTAGTATGCACCGGGACAGCCGGGGGGATACGCAGTATTTT.

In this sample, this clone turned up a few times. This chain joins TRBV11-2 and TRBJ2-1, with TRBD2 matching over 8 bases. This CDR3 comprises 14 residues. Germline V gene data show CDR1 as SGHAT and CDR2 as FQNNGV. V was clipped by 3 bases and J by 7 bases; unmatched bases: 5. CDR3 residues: CASSLGLVANEQFF. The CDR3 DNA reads TGTGCCAGCAGCTTGGGACTAGTTGCAAATGAGCAGTTCTTC. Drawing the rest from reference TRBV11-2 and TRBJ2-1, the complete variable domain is EAGVAQSPRYKIIEKRQSVAFWCNPISGHATLYWYQQILGQGPKLLIQFQNNGVVDDSQLPKDRFSAERLKGVDSTLKIQPAKLEDSAVYLCASSLGLVANEQFFGPGTRLTVL.

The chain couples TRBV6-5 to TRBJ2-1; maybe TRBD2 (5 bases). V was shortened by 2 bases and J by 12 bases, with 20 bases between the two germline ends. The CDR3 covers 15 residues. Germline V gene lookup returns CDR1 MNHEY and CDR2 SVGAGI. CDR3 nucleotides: TGTGCCAGCAGTTACCGTGGGAGCGGTCCCACGGGGCAGTTCTTC. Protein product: CASSYRGSGPTGQFF.

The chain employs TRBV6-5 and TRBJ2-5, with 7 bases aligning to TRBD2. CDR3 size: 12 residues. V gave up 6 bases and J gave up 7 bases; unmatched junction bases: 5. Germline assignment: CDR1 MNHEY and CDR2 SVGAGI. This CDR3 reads CASRGGRGTQYF. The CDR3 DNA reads TGTGCCAGCAGAGGCGGGAGAGGGACCCAGTACTTC.

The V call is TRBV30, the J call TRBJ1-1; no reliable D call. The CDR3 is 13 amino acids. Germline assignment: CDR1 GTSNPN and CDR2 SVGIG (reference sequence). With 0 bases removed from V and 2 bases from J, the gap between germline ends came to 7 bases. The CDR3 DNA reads TGTGCCTGGAGTGTACAGTATAACACTGAAGCTTTCTTT. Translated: CAWSVQYNTEAFF.

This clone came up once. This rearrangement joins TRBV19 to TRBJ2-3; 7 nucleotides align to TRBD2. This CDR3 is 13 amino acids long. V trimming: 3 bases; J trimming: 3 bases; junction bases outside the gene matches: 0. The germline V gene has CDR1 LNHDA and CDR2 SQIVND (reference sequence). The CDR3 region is CASSIGRTDTQYF. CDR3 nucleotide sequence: TGTGCCAGTAGTATCGGGAGGACAGATACGCAGTATTTT.

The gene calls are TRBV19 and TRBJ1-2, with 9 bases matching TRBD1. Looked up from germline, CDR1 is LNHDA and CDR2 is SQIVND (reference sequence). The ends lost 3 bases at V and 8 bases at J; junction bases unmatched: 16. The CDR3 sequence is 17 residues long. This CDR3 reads CASSILTGTGSGIGYTF. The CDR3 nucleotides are TGTGCCAGTAGTATCTTAACCGGGACAGGGAGTGGGATAGGCTACACCTTC.